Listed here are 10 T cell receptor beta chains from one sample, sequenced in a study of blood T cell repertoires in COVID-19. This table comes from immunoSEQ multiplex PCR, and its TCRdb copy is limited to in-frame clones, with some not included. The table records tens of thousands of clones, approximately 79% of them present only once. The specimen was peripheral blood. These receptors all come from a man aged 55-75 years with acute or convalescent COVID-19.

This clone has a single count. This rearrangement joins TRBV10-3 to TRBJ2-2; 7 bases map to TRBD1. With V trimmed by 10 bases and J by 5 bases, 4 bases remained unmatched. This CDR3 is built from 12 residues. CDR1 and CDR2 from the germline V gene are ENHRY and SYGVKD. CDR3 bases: TGTGCCACCGCGACAGGGACCGGGGAGCTGTTTTTT. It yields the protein CATATGTGELFF.

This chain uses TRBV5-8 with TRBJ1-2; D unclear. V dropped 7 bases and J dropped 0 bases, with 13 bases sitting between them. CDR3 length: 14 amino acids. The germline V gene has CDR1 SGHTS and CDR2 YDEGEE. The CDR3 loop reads CASPRIPANYGYTF. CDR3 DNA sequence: TGTGCCAGCCCGAGGATACCAGCTAACTATGGCTACACCTTC.

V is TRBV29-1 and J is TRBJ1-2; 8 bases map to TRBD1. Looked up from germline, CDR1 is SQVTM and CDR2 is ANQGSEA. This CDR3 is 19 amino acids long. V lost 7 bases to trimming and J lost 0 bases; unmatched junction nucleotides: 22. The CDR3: CSALLYIRTGKYANYGYTF. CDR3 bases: TGCAGCGCATTACTATATATCAGGACAGGGAAGTACGCTAACTATGGCTACACCTTC.

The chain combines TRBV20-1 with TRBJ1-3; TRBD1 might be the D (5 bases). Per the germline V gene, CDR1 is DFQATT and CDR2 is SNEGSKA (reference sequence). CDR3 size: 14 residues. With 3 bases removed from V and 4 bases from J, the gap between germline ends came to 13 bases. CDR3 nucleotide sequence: TGCAGTGCTAGTGTTCCGGGACTCGGAAACACCATATATTTT. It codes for CSASVPGLGNTIYF.

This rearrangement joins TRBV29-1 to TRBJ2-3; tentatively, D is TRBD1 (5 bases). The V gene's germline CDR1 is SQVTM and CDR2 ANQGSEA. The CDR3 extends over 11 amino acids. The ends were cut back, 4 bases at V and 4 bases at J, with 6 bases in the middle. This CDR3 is CSVGGADTQYF. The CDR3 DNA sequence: TGCAGCGTTGGGGGCGCAGATACGCAGTATTTT.

CDR3 sequence: CATSDSAGVRETQYF. The CDR3 DNA sequence: TGTGCCACCAGTGACTCGGCGGGGGTCCGGGAGACCCAGTACTTC. The chain carries TRBV24-1 and TRBJ2-5, with 7 bases aligning to TRBD2. After removal of 4 bases from V and 5 bases from J, the junction contained 9 bases not matched to a gene. CDR3 length: 15 amino acids. Germline CDR1 KGHDR, CDR2 SFDVKD.

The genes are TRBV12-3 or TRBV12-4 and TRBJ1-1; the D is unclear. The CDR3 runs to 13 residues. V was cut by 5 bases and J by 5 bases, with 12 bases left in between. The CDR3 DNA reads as TGTGCCAGCAGTCGCACCCCCCGGACTGAAGCTTTCTTT. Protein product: CASSRTPRTEAFF.

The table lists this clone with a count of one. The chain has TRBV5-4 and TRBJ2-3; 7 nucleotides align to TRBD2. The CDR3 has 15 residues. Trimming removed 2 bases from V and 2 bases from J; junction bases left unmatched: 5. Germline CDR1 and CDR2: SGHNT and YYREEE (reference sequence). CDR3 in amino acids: CASSLTGGDTDTQYF. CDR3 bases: TGTGCCAGCAGCTTAACGGGAGGAGACACAGATACGCAGTATTTT.

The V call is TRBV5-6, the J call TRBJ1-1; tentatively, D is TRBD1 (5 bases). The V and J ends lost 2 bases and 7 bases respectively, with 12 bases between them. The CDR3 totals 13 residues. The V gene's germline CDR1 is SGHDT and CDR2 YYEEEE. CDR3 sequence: CASSFMGRNEAFF. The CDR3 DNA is TGTGCCAGCAGCTTTATGGGGCGAAATGAAGCTTTCTTT. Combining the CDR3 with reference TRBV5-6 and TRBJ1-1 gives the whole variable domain DAGVTQSPTHLIKTRGQQVTLRCSPKSGHDTVSWYQQALGQGPQFIFQYYEEEERQRGNFPDRFSGHQFPNYSSELNVNALLLGDSALYLCASSFMGRNEAFFGQGTRLTVV.

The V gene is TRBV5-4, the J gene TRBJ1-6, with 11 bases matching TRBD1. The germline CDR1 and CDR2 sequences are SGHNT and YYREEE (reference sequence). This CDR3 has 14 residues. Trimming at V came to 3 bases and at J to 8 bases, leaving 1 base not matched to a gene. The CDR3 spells CASSWGQGDSPLHF. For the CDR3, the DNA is TGTGCCAGCAGCTGGGGACAGGGGGATTCACCCCTCCACTTT. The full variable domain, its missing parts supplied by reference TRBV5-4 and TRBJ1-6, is ETGVTQSPTHLIKTRGQQVTLRCSSQSGHNTVSWYQQALGQGPQFIFQYYREEENGRGNFPPRFSGLQFPNYSSELNVNALELDDSALYLCASSWGQGDSPLHFGNGTRLTVT.